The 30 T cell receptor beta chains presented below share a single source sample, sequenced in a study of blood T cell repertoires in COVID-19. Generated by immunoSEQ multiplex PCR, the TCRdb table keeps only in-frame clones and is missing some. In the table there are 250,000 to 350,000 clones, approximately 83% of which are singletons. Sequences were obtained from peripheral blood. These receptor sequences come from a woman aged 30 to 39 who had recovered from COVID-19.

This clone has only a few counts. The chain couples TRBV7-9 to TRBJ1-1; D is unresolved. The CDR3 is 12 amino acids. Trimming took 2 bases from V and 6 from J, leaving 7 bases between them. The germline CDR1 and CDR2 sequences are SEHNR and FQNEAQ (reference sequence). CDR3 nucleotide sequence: TGTGCCAGCAGCTTAATGTCCGCTGAAGCTTTCTTT. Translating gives CASSLMSAEAFF.

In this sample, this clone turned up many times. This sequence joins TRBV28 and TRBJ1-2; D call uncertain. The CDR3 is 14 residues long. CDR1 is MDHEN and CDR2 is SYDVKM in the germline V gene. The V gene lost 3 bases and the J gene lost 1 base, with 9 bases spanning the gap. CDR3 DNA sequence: TGTGCCAGCAGTTTTCCCCGGGATAACTATGGCTACACCTTC. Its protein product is CASSFPRDNYGYTF.

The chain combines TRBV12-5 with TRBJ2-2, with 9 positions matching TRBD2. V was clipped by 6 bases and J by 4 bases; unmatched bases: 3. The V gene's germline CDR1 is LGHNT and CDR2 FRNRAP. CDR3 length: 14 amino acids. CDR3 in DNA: TGTGCTAGTGGGACTAGCGGACCCACCGGGGAGCTGTTTTTT. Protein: CASGTSGPTGELFF.

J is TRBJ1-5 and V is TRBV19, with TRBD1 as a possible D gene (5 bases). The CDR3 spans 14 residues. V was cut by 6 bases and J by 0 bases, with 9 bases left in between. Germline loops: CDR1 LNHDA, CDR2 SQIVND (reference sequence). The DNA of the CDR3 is TGTGCCAGTAGGAACAGGAATAGCAATCAGCCCCAGCATTTT. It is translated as CASRNRNSNQPQHF.

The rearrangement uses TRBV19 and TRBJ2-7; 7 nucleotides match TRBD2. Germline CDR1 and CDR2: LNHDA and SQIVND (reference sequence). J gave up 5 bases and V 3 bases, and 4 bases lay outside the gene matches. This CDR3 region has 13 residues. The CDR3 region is CASSMPGTNEQYF. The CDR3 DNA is TGTGCCAGTAGTATGCCCGGGACTAACGAGCAGTACTTC.

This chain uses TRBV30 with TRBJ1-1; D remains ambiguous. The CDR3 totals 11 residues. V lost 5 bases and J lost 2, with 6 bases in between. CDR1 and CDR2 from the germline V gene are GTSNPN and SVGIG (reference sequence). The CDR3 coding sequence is TGTGCCTGGGGACTTAACACTGAAGCTTTCTTT. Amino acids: CAWGLNTEAFF.

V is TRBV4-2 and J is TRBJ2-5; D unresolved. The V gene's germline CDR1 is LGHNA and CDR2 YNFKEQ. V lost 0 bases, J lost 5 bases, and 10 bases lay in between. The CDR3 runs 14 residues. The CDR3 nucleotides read TGTGCCAGCAGCCAAGATACAGATACGGAGACCCAGTACTTC. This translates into CASSQDTDTETQYF.

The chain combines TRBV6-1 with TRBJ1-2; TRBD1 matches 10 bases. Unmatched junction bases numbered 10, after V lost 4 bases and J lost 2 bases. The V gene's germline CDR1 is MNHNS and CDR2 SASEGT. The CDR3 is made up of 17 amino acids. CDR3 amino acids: CASSARDRGLGNYGYTF. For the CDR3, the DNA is TGTGCCAGCAGTGCGCGGGACAGGGGATTAGGAAACTATGGCTACACCTTC.

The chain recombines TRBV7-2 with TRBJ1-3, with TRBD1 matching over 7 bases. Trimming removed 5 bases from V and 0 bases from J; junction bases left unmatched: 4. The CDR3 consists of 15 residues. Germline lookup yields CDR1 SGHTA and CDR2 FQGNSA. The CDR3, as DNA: TGTGCCAGCAGCCCCGACAGGGTCTCTGGAAACACCATATATTTT. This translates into CASSPDRVSGNTIYF.

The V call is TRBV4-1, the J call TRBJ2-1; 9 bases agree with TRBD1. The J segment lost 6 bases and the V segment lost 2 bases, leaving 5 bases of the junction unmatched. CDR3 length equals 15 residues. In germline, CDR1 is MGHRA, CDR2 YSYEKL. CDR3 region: CASSQWTGAGNEQFF. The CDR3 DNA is TGCGCCAGCAGCCAATGGACAGGGGCTGGCAATGAGCAGTTCTTC.

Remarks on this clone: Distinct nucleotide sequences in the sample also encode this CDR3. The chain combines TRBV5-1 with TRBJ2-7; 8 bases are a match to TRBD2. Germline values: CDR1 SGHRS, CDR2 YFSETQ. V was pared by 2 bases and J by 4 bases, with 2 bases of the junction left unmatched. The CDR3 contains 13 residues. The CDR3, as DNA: TGCGCCAGCAGCTTCAGCGGGGGTTACGAGCAGTACTTC. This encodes CASSFSGGYEQYF.

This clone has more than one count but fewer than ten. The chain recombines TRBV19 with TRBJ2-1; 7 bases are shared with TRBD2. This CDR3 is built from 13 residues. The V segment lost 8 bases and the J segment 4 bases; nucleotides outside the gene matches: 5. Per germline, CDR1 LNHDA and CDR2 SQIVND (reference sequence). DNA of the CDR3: TGTGCCAGTTCCAGCGGGGTATACAATGAGCAGTTCTTC. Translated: CASSSGVYNEQFF.

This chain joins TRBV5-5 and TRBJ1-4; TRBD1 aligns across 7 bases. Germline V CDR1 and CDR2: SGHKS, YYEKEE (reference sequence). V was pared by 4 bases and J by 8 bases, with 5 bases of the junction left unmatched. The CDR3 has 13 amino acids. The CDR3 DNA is TGTGCCAGCAGCGGTCGACAGGGCGAAAAACTGTTTTTT. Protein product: CASSGRQGEKLFF.

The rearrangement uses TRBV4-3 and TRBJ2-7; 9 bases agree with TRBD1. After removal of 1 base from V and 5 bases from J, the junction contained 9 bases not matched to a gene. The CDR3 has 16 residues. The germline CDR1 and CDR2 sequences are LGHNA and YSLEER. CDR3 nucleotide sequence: TGCGCCAGCAGCCAAGGGTTATACAGGGGGCTCAACGAGCAGTACTTC. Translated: CASSQGLYRGLNEQYF.

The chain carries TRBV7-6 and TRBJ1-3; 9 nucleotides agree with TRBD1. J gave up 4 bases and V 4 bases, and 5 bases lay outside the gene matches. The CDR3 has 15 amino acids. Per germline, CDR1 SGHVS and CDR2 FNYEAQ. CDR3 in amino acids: CASSSTGGYGNTIYF. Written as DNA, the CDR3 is TGTGCCAGCAGCTCGACAGGGGGTTACGGAAACACCATATATTTT.

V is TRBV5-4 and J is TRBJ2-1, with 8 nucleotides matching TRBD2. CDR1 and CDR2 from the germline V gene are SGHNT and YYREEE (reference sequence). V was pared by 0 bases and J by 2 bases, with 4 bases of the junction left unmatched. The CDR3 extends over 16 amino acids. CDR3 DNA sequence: TGTGCCAGCAGCTTGGCCACGGGGGGGCCCTACAATGAGCAGTTCTTC. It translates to CASSLATGGPYNEQFF.

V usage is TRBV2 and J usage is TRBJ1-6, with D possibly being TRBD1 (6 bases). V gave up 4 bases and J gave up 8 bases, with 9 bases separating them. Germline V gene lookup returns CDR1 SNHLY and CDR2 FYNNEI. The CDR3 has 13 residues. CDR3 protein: CASSGGLDSPLHF. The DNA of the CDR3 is TGTGCCAGCAGTGGGGGGCTCGATTCACCCCTCCACTTT.

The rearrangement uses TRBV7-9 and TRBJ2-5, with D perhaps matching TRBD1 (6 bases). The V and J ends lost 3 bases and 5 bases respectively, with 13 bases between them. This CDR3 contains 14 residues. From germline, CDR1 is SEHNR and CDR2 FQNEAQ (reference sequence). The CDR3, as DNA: TGTGCCAGCAGCTTTGTCAGGGGCCGGGAGACCCAGTACTTC. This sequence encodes CASSFVRGRETQYF.

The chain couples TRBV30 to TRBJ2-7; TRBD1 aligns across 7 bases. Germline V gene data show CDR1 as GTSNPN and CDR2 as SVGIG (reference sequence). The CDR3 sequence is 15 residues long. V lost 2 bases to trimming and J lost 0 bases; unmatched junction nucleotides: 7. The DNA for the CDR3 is TGTGCCTGGAGTCCCGGGACAGACAGCTCCTACGAGCAGTACTTC. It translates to CAWSPGTDSSYEQYF.

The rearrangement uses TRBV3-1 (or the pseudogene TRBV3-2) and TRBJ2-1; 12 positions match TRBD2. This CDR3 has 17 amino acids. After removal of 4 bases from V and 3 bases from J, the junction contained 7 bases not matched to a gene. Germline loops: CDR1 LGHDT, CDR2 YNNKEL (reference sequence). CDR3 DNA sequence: TGTGCCAGCAGCCCAAGAGGACTAGCGGGACGCTACAATGAGCAGTTCTTC. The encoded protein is CASSPRGLAGRYNEQFF.

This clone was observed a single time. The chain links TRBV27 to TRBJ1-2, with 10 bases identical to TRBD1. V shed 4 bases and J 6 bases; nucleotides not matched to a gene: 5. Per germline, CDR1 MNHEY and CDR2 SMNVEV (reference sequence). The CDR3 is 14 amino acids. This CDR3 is CASSSPGQGNGYTF. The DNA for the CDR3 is TGTGCCAGCAGTTCACCGGGACAGGGGAATGGCTACACCTTC.

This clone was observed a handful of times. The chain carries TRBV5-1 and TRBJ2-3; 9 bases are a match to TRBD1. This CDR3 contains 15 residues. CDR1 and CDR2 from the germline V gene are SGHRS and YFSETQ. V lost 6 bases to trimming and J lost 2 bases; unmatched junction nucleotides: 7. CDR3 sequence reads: CASTMGQGFTDTQYF. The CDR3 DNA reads TGCGCCAGCACAATGGGACAGGGATTCACAGATACGCAGTATTTT.

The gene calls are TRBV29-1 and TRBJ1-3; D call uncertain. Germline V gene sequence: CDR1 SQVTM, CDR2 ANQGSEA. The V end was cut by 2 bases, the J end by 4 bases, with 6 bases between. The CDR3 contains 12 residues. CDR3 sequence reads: CSVEMTGNTIYF. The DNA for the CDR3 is TGCAGCGTTGAAATGACAGGAAACACCATATATTTT. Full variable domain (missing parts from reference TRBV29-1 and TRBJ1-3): SAVISQKPSRDICQRGTSLTIQCQVDSQVTMMFWYRQQPGQSLTLIATANQGSEATYESGFVIDKFPISRPNLTFSTLTVSNMSPEDSSIYLCSVEMTGNTIYFGEGSWLTVV.

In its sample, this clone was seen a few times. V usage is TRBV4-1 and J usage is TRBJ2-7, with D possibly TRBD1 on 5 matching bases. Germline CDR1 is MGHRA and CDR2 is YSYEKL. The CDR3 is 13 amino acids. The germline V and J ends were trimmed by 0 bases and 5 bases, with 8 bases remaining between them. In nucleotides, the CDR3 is TGCGCCAGCAGCCAAGACCCAGGGAACGAGCAGTACTTC. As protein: CASSQDPGNEQYF.

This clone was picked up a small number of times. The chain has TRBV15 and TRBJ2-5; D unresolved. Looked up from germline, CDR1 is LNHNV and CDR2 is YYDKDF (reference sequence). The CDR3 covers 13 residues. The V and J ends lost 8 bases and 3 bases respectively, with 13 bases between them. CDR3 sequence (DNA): TGTGCCACCTTCTTTGGTCGAGAAGAGACCCAGTACTTC. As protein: CATFFGREETQYF.

The chain's CDR3 is CASSVVSGEPTDTQYF. The CDR3 DNA reads as TGTGCCAGCAGCGTTGTATCAGGTGAACCCACAGATACGCAGTATTTT. The V call is TRBV9, the J call TRBJ2-3; D not certain. This CDR3 is 16 amino acids long. CDR1 is SGDLS, CDR2 YYNGEE, per germline. V lost 2 bases and J lost 2, with 15 bases in between.

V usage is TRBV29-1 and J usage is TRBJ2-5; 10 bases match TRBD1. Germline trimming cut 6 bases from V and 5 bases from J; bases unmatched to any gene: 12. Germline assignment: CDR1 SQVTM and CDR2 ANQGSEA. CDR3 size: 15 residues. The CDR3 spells CSVGDVTGGWETQYF. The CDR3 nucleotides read TGCAGCGTCGGAGATGTGACAGGGGGCTGGGAGACCCAGTACTTC.

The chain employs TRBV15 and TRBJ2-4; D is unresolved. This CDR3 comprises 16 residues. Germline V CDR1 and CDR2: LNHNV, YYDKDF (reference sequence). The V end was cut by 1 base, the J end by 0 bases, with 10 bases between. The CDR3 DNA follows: TGTGCCACCAGCAGAGGTCAGGATATAGCCAAAAACATTCAGTACTTC. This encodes CATSRGQDIAKNIQYF.

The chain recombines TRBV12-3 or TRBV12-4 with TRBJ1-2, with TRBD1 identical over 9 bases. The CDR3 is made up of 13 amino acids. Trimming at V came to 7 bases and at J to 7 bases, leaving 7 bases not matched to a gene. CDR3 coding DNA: TGTGCCAGCACCCGGACAGGGGAGGGTGGCTACACCTTC. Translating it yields CASTRTGEGGYTF.

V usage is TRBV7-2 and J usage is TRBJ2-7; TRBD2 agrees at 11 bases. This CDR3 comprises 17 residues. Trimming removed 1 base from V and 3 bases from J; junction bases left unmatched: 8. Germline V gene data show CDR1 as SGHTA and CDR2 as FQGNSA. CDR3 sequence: CASSLVLSGRALYEQYF. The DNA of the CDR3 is TGTGCCAGCAGCTTAGTTCTTAGCGGGAGGGCCCTCTACGAGCAGTACTTC. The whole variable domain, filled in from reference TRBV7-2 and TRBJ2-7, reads GAGVSQSPSNKVTEKGKDVELRCDPISGHTALYWYRQSLGQGLEFLIYFQGNSAPDKSGLPSDRFSAERTGGSVSTLTIQRTQQEDSAVYLCASSLVLSGRALYEQYFGPGTRLTVT.